Shown below are 7 T cell receptor beta chains from a single sample sequenced in a study of glioma-infiltrating T cells after dendritic cell vaccination. Described time point: after dendritic cell vaccination, including at tumor progression/relapse. Method: immunoSEQ multiplex PCR; TCRdb's copy keeps in-frame clones and lacks some. The profile shows 100,000 to 120,000 clones, 90% of them singletons. The source was blood, collected after dendritic cell vaccination. These receptors all stem from a human donor with glioblastoma.

This clone appeared a few times. Additional DNA sequences in this sample encode the identical CDR3. This chain links TRBV5-4 with TRBJ1-6; D not resolved. The CDR3 contains 13 residues. The V and J ends lost 4 bases and 7 bases respectively, with 9 bases between them. Germline loops: CDR1 SGHNT, CDR2 YYREEE (reference sequence). CDR3 in amino acids: CASSLTQNSPLHF. In DNA, the CDR3 is TGTGCCAGCAGCCTAACCCAAAATTCACCCCTCCACTTT.

This clone was counted a single time. The J gene is TRBJ2-1, the V gene TRBV2; 8 bases line up with TRBD1. Germline CDR1 reads SNHLY; CDR2 reads FYNNEI. The V and J ends lost 7 bases and 6 bases, in that order; junction bases with no gene match: 8. There are 14 residues in the CDR3. This chain's CDR3 is CASTEQGTGNEQFF. Here the CDR3 DNA reads TGTGCCAGCACCGAGCAGGGGACAGGCAATGAGCAGTTCTTC.

V and J are TRBV5-6 and TRBJ2-7, with 8 nucleotides matching TRBD1. The V and J ends lost 3 bases and 3 bases, in that order; junction bases with no gene match: 5. Germline V gene sequence: CDR1 SGHDT, CDR2 YYEEEE. The CDR3 loop spans 14 amino acids. CDR3 bases: TGTGCCAGCAGCTCATCGACAGGGGTCTACGAGCAGTACTTC. Translating it yields CASSSSTGVYEQYF.

This clone was observed a single time. The chain carries TRBV5-1 and TRBJ1-6, with TRBD1 as a possible D gene (5 bases). Trimming took 0 bases from V and 9 from J, leaving 7 bases between them. Germline V gene data show CDR1 as SGHRS and CDR2 as YFSETQ. The CDR3 extends over 13 amino acids. The CDR3 spells CASSLAGISPLHF. The CDR3 nucleotides read TGCGCCAGCAGCTTGGCAGGGATTTCACCCCTCCACTTT.

This sequence joins TRBV28 and TRBJ1-1, with TRBD1 matching 9 bases. Germline V lookup: CDR1 MDHEN, CDR2 SYDVKM. Losses at the gene ends were 2 bases for V and 1 base for J; bases not matched to a gene: 2. This CDR3 has 15 amino acids. The CDR3 is CASSLTGQGNTEAFF. CDR3 nucleotide sequence: TGTGCCAGCAGTTTAACGGGACAGGGGAACACTGAAGCTTTCTTT.

The chain links TRBV10-2 to TRBJ2-2; 7 nucleotides match TRBD2. Germline V gene lookup returns CDR1 WSHSY and CDR2 SAAADI. The CDR3 sequence is 14 residues long. The V segment lost 8 bases and the J segment 6 bases; nucleotides outside the gene matches: 9. CDR3 sequence reads: CASLTSAAAGELFF. The CDR3 nucleotides are TGCGCCAGCCTCACTAGCGCAGCGGCCGGGGAGCTGTTTTTT.

The chain combines TRBV19 with TRBJ2-2; a possible D gene is TRBD1 (7 bases). The V end was cut by 4 bases, the J end by 0 bases, with 18 bases between. From germline, CDR1 is LNHDA and CDR2 SQIVND (reference sequence). This CDR3 spans 18 amino acids. CDR3 DNA sequence: TGTGCCAGTAGTAGCGGGACAGCGATGCACGCGAACACCGGGGAGCTGTTTTTT. Translating gives CASSSGTAMHANTGELFF.